Listed below are T cell receptor beta chains from one sample, sequenced in a study of T cells in Graves' hyperthyroidism and ophthalmopathy. TCRdb reanalysed the multiplex PCR reads using MiXCR and keeps one entry per CDR3 protein. The data show a few hundred thousand distinct CDR3 sequences, with roughly 18% seen just once and around two fifths held by the top ten. Sequences were obtained from blood. The receptors here all came from a man aged 35 to 55 with Graves' hyperthyroidism. The CDR3 runs from the conserved cysteine through the conserved F or W. Each record gives: clone size, V gene, J gene, D gene, CDR3 protein, CDR3 DNA. D genes are given only for firm matches. Size is stated for part of the rows, as once, few or many counts, or as a class when the clone is expanded.

size: many; V: TRBV7-2; J: TRBJ2-1; D: NA; CDR3: CATTRLAQTGGEQFF; DNA: TGTGCCACCACACGCTTGGCACAAACTGGGGGTGAGCAGTTCTTC
size: many; V: TRBV27; J: TRBJ2-2; D: TRBD1; CDR3: CASSFQTGSSDTGELFF; DNA: TGTGCCAGCAGTTTCCAGACAGGGAGTAGTGACACCGGGGAGCTGTTTTTT
size: NA; V: TRBV20-1; J: TRBJ2-5; D: TRBD2; CDR3: CSAYPRGGETQYF; DNA: TGCAGTGCTTATCCGCGGGGGGGGGAGACCCAGTACTTC
size: many; V: TRBV3-1; J: TRBJ2-7; D: NA; CDR3: CASSRDIFSYEQYF; DNA: TGTGCCAGCAGTCGGGACATCTTCTCCTACGAGCAGTACTTC
size: few; V: TRBV20-1; J: TRBJ2-1; D: TRBD2; CDR3: CSAGPTSYFSYNEQFF; DNA: TGCAGTGCTGGTCCGACTAGCTACTTCTCCTACAATGAGCAGTTCTTC
size: many; V: TRBV15; J: TRBJ1-5; D: NA; CDR3: CATSGRDSNQPQHF; DNA: TGTGCCACCAGCGGCCGGGACAGCAATCAGCCCCAGCATTTT
size: many; V: TRBV18; J: TRBJ2-7; D: NA; CDR3: CASSPRSSYEQYF; DNA: TGTGCCAGCTCACCCCGGAGCTCCTACGAGCAGTACTTC
size: many; V: TRBV2; J: TRBJ1-6; D: NA; CDR3: CASSGGVIHNSPLHF; DNA: TGTGCCAGCAGTGGGGGGGTGATACATAATTCACCCCTCCACTTT
size: many; V: TRBV10-3; J: TRBJ1-1; D: NA; CDR3: CAISVGNTEAFF; DNA: TGTGCCATCAGTGTGGGGAACACTGAAGCTTTCTTT
size: few; V: TRBV30; J: TRBJ2-7; D: NA; CDR3: CAWSYSGGFGYEQYF; DNA: TGTGCCTGGAGCTATTCAGGGGGGTTCGGCTACGAGCAGTACTTC
size: NA; V: TRBV7-2; J: TRBJ2-3; D: NA; CDR3: CASSLAGSATDTQYF; DNA: TGTGCCAGCAGCTTAGCGGGGTCGGCCACAGATACGCAGTATTTT
size: many; V: TRBV6-2/TRBV6-3; J: TRBJ1-5; D: NA; CDR3: CASSYSKGPWVSQPQHF; DNA: TGTGCCAGCAGTTACTCGAAGGGGCCATGGGTAAGTCAGCCCCAGCATTTT
size: many; V: TRBV28; J: TRBJ1-1; D: NA; CDR3: CASSPLTAQVGAFF; DNA: TGTGCCAGCAGCCCATTAACAGCGCAGGTCGGGGCTTTCTTT
size: few; V: TRBV7-7; J: TRBJ2-7; D: NA; CDR3: CASSLIIQGEQYF; DNA: TGTGCTAGCAGCTTAATCATTCAGGGCGAGCAGTACTTC
size: many; V: TRBV4-1; J: TRBJ2-1; D: NA; CDR3: CASSQYRAHYNEQFF; DNA: TGCGCCAGCAGCCAGTACCGGGCTCATTACAATGAGCAGTTCTTC
size: NA; V: TRBV12-5; J: TRBJ2-1; D: TRBD2; CDR3: CASGSLSGGSQFF; DNA: TGTGCTAGTGGTTCGTTAAGCGGGGGGTCACAGTTCTTC
size: NA; V: TRBV7-2; J: TRBJ2-1; D: NA; CDR3: CASSLASGAGEQFF; DNA: TGTGCCAGCAGCTTAGCTTCAGGGGCCGGGGAGCAGTTCTTC
size: many; V: TRBV27; J: TRBJ2-1; D: TRBD2; CDR3: CASSFGAGGYNEQFF; DNA: TGTGCCAGCAGTTTTGGAGCGGGGGGCTACAATGAGCAGTTCTTC
size: few; V: TRBV7-8; J: TRBJ1-6; D: NA; CDR3: CASRLGLNSPLHF; DNA: TGTGCCAGCAGGTTAGGGTTGAATTCACCCCTCCACTTT
size: few; V: TRBV4-3; J: TRBJ2-7; D: NA; CDR3: CASSRKLGPAGDEQYF; DNA: TGCGCCAGCAGCCGAAAACTCGGACCAGCAGGCGACGAGCAGTACTTC
size: few; V: TRBV27; J: TRBJ1-2; D: NA; CDR3: CASSLRWRQGYGYTF; DNA: TGTGCCAGCAGTTTAAGATGGCGGCAGGGCTATGGCTACACCTTC
size: NA; V: TRBV2; J: TRBJ1-2; D: NA; CDR3: CASSVGQGKNYGYTF; DNA: TGTGCCAGCAGTGTGGGTCAGGGGAAAAACTATGGCTACACCTTC
size: few; V: TRBV5-6; J: TRBJ1-2; D: TRBD1; CDR3: CASSLVGRGLDGYTF; DNA: TGTGCCAGCAGCTTGGTTGGCAGGGGGCTGGATGGCTACACCTTC
size: once; V: TRBV19; J: TRBJ2-7; D: NA; CDR3: CASSTLTNIYEQYF; DNA: TGTGCCAGTAGTACCCTGACAAATATCTACGAGCAGTACTTC
size: many; V: TRBV7-2; J: TRBJ2-5; D: TRBD1; CDR3: CASSPRMAGGGETQYF; DNA: TGTGCCAGCAGCCCCCGTATGGCAGGGGGCGGGGAGACCCAGTACTTC
size: NA; V: TRBV9; J: TRBJ2-7; D: NA; CDR3: CASSVEQGTYEQYF; DNA: TGTGCCAGCAGCGTAGAACAGGGAACCTACGAGCAGTACTTC
size: few; V: TRBV6-5; J: TRBJ1-3; D: TRBD1; CDR3: CASSYSTGQSYSGNTIYF; DNA: TGTGCCAGCAGTTACTCGACGGGACAGTCCTACTCTGGAAACACCATATATTTT
size: NA; V: TRBV10-3; J: TRBJ2-1; D: TRBD2; CDR3: CASSALRGDEQFF; DNA: TGTGCCAGCAGTGCTTTACGGGGGGATGAGCAGTTCTTC
size: many; V: TRBV28; J: TRBJ1-2; D: NA; CDR3: CASSLQGHRGGYTF; DNA: TGTGCCAGCAGTTTACAGGGACACCGGGGAGGCTACACCTTC
size: many; V: TRBV3-1; J: TRBJ2-3; D: NA; CDR3: CASSPFGGRTDTQYF; DNA: TGTGCCAGCAGCCCCTTCGGGGGGCGGACAGATACGCAGTATTTT
size: many; V: TRBV5-1; J: TRBJ2-1; D: TRBD1; CDR3: CASSFLDRGDEQFF; DNA: TGCGCCAGCAGCTTTCTTGACAGGGGAGATGAGCAGTTCTTC
size: many; V: TRBV7-9; J: TRBJ2-7; D: NA; CDR3: CASSFSRGPKKSYEQYF; DNA: TGTGCCAGCAGCTTCTCGCGGGGGCCCAAGAAATCCTACGAGCAGTACTTC
size: many; V: TRBV3-1; J: TRBJ2-1; D: TRBD1; CDR3: CASSQTGLNEQFF; DNA: TGTGCCAGCAGCCAGACAGGGCTTAATGAGCAGTTCTTC
size: many; V: TRBV6-1; J: TRBJ1-2; D: TRBD1; CDR3: CASSVRSGGAGPSRRGYTF; DNA: TGTGCCAGCAGTGTACGATCAGGGGGCGCCGGCCCCTCTCGCCGCGGCTACACCTTC
size: NA; V: TRBV18; J: TRBJ1-2; D: TRBD1; CDR3: CASSPLGQGGLYGYTF; DNA: TGTGCCAGCTCACCCCTCGGACAGGGAGGACTCTATGGCTACACCTTC
size: NA; V: TRBV12-3/TRBV12-4; J: TRBJ1-1; D: NA; CDR3: CASSFSGGRTEAFF; DNA: TGTGCCAGCAGTTTTTCCGGGGGGCGTACTGAAGCTTTCTTT
size: many; V: TRBV28; J: TRBJ2-7; D: NA; CDR3: CASSNPGTSYEQYF; DNA: TGTGCCAGCAGTAATCCGGGAACATCCTACGAGCAGTACTTC
size: many; V: TRBV5-1; J: TRBJ2-7; D: NA; CDR3: CASSLEVAENEQYF; DNA: TGCGCCAGCAGCTTGGAGGTAGCGGAGAACGAGCAGTACTTC
size: many; V: TRBV10-3; J: TRBJ2-1; D: TRBD2; CDR3: CAISDSSGGAGTYNEQFF; DNA: TGTGCCATCAGTGATTCGAGCGGGGGGGCCGGCACCTACAATGAGCAGTTCTTC
size: many; V: TRBV30; J: TRBJ1-5; D: NA; CDR3: CAWSLHSNQPQHF; DNA: TGTGCCTGGAGTTTGCATAGCAATCAGCCCCAGCATTTT
size: NA; V: TRBV12-3/TRBV12-4; J: TRBJ1-1; D: TRBD1; CDR3: CASSFVEGAISAFF; DNA: TGTGCCAGCAGTTTTGTGGAGGGGGCGATTTCGGCTTTCTTT
size: many; V: TRBV7-3; J: TRBJ1-2; D: NA; CDR3: CASRETASSNYGYTF; DNA: TGTGCCAGCCGGGAGACAGCTTCCTCTAACTATGGCTACACCTTC
size: NA; V: TRBV25-1; J: TRBJ1-3; D: NA; CDR3: CASSTNWGGSGNTIYF; DNA: TGTGCCAGCAGCACGAACTGGGGGGGCTCTGGAAACACCATATATTTT
size: many; V: TRBV18; J: TRBJ2-7; D: TRBD2; CDR3: CASSPRGGGLLLEQYF; DNA: TGTGCCAGCTCACCACGGGGCGGGGGACTCCTATTGGAGCAGTACTTC
size: many; V: TRBV7-9; J: TRBJ1-1; D: NA; CDR3: CASSLVGGAAAGAFF; DNA: TGTGCCAGCAGCTTAGTGGGCGGCGCTGCGGCCGGAGCTTTCTTT
size: NA; V: TRBV20-1; J: TRBJ1-1; D: TRBD1; CDR3: CSPRQGALAEAFF; DNA: TGCAGTCCTAGACAGGGGGCGCTGGCTGAAGCTTTCTTT
size: NA; V: TRBV28; J: TRBJ2-2; D: NA; CDR3: CASSSFRSGTGELFF; DNA: TGTGCCAGCAGTTCCTTCAGGTCAGGCACCGGGGAGCTGTTTTTT
size: many; V: TRBV7-8; J: TRBJ1-5; D: TRBD1; CDR3: CASSQRGQPAWPQHF; DNA: TGTGCCAGCAGCCAAAGGGGGCAGCCGGCCTGGCCCCAGCATTTT
size: few; V: TRBV4-3; J: TRBJ1-2; D: TRBD1; CDR3: CASSQVSGGTYGYTF; DNA: TGCGCCAGCAGCCAAGTTTCAGGGGGCACATATGGCTACACCTTC
size: many; V: TRBV7-9; J: TRBJ2-1; D: NA; CDR3: CASSSNNYNEQFF; DNA: TGTGCCAGCAGCTCAAATAACTACAATGAGCAGTTCTTC
size: NA; V: TRBV19; J: TRBJ1-5; D: NA; CDR3: CASSMGGDDQPQHF; DNA: TGTGCCAGTAGTATGGGGGGAGATGATCAGCCCCAGCATTTT
size: many; V: TRBV5-1; J: TRBJ2-7; D: NA; CDR3: CASSQRVGAQHYEQYF; DNA: TGCGCCAGCAGCCAACGGGTGGGGGCCCAACACTACGAGCAGTACTTC
size: many; V: TRBV7-2; J: TRBJ2-7; D: TRBD2; CDR3: CASSLGRGAYEQYF; DNA: TGTGCCAGCAGCTTAGGGCGGGGGGCCTACGAGCAGTACTTC
size: many; V: TRBV3-1; J: TRBJ2-5; D: TRBD2; CDR3: CASSQGLAADQETQYF; DNA: TGTGCCAGCAGCCAAGGTCTAGCGGCGGACCAAGAGACCCAGTACTTC
size: many; V: TRBV30; J: TRBJ2-7; D: NA; CDR3: CAWSWGGNNYEQYF; DNA: TGTGCCTGGAGTTGGGGGGGCAACAACTACGAGCAGTACTTC
size: NA; V: TRBV7-3; J: TRBJ1-1; D: TRBD1; CDR3: CASSQMTGADTEAFF; DNA: TGTGCCAGTAGTCAAATGACAGGGGCGGACACTGAAGCTTTCTTT
size: NA; V: TRBV6-4; J: TRBJ2-1; D: NA; CDR3: CASSDSHMDEQFF; DNA: TGTGCCAGCAGTGACTCCCATATGGATGAGCAGTTCTTC
size: few; V: TRBV9; J: TRBJ2-7; D: TRBD1; CDR3: CASSPRTGLEQYF; DNA: TGTGCCAGCAGCCCCCGGACAGGGTTGGAGCAGTACTTC